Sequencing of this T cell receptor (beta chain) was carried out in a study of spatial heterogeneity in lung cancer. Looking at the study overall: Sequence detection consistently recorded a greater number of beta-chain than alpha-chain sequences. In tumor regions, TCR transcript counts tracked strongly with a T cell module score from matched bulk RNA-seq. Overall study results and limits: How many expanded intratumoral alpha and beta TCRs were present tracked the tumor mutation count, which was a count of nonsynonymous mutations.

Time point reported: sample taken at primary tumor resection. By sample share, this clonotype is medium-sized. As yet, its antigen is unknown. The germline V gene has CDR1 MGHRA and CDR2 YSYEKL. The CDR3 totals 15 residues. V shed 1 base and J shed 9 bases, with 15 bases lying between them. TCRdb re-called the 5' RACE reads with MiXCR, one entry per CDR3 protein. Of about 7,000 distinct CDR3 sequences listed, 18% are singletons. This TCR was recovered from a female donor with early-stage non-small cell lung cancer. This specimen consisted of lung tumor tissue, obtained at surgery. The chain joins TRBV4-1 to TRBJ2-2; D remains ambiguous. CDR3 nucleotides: TGCGCCAGCAGCCAAGTAAATTCGGTTGGTCGGGAGCTGTTTTTT. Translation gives CASSQVNSVGRELFF.